This entry lists 3 T cell receptor beta chains sequenced from one sample in a study of blood T cell repertoires in COVID-19. Produced via immunoSEQ multiplex PCR; TCRdb's table is partial and in-frame only. The sample includes roughly 150,000 clones, around four fifths of them seen just once. Sequenced material: peripheral blood. These receptors were collected from a woman aged 80 or older with active or convalescent COVID-19.

The V and J genes are TRBV7-2 and TRBJ1-2, with unresolved D. CDR3 length equals 13 residues. Germline lookup yields CDR1 SGHTA and CDR2 FQGNSA. The V gene lost 5 bases and the J gene lost 8 bases, with 15 bases spanning the gap. CDR3 bases: TGTGCCAGCAGCCCCGTTAGCGCCCAGGGCTACACCTTC. It encodes CASSPVSAQGYTF.

The J gene is TRBJ2-7, the V gene TRBV25-1; D not resolved. CDR3 size: 12 residues. The germline V gene has CDR1 MGHDK and CDR2 SYGVNS. Deletions cut 3 bases from V and 3 bases from J, with 6 bases between. The CDR3: CASSDQNYEQYF. The DNA for the CDR3 is TGTGCCAGCAGTGACCAGAACTACGAGCAGTACTTC.

The V call is TRBV3-1 (or the pseudogene TRBV3-2), the J call TRBJ2-1; 12 bases are shared with TRBD2. The germline CDR1 and CDR2 sequences are LGHDT and YNNKEL (reference sequence). J gave up 7 bases and V 4 bases, and 5 bases lay outside the gene matches. CDR3 size: 15 residues. The CDR3 DNA reads TGTGCCAGCAGCCTCCCGACTAGCGGGGGTAATGAGCAGTTCTTC. It encodes CASSLPTSGGNEQFF.